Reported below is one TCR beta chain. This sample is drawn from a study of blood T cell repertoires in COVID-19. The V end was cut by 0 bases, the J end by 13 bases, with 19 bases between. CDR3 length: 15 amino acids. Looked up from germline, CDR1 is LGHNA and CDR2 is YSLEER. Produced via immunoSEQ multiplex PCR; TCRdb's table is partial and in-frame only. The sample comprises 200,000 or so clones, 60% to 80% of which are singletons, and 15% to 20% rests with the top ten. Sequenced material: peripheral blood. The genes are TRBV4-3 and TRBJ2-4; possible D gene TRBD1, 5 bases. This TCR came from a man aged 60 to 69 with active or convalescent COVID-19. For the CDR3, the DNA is TGCGCCAGCAGCCAAGATCTCGTGGGTGACAGTTCACAGTACTTC. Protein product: CASSQDLVGDSSQYF.